These 31 T cell receptor beta chains share one sample of origin, sequenced in a study of tumor-infiltrating lymphocytes in primary liver carcinoma. Between about 17 and 34 mg of unsorted bulk tissue served as the source from which RNA and DNA were co-extracted. A constant-region primer served to make TCR beta cDNA from roughly 460 ng total RNA. Researchers made the TCR beta libraries by running three nested multiplex PCR rounds with slightly modified ARM-PCR. Each of the first two PCR rounds ran around 10 cycles with TRBV1-TRBV30 forward and C-beta reverse primers. In TCRdb, the multiplex PCR reads were re-called with MiXCR into one record per CDR3 protein. This table has approximately 30,000 distinct CDR3 sequences, 75% to 85% appearing once. Sample: liver tumor tissue from sampling region 5. This sample's subset: tumor region T5, tumor centre. The receptors stem from a man between 40 and 49 years old with primary liver carcinoma and hepatitis B virus infection.

This CDR3 reads CASTDTQYF. DNA of the CDR3: TGTGCCAGCACAGATACGCAGTATTTT. The genes are TRBV11-2 and TRBJ2-3, with D unclear. The CDR3 extends over 9 amino acids. Germline lookup yields CDR1 SGHAT and CDR2 FQNNGV. Trimming pared 7 bases from V and 4 bases from J, leaving 0 bases between.

This chain uses TRBV9 with TRBJ2-7, with TRBD1 identical over 8 bases. Germline lookup yields CDR1 SGDLS and CDR2 YYNGEE. There are 15 residues in the CDR3. With 0 bases clipped from V and 2 bases from J, the junction kept 4 bases outside the gene matches. This CDR3 is CASSVGRQGTYEQYF. The CDR3 nucleotides read TGTGCCAGCAGCGTAGGAAGACAGGGGACCTACGAGCAGTACTTC.

This clonotype was counted a single time. The CDR3 does not close with the conserved phenylalanine or tryptophan, likely indicating a read error. The CDR3 DNA follows: TGTGTCAGCAATTGGGACGGCGGTCCACAGTACCTC. This sequence encodes CVSNWDGGPQYL. The chain combines TRBV6-1 with TRBJ2-4; either TRBD1 or TRBD2 may fit D (5 bases each). This CDR3 spans 12 amino acids. Germline V gene sequence: CDR1 MNHNS, CDR2 SASEGT.

A note on this clonotype: Just one base apart from a much larger clone, this may be a read error. The chain employs TRBV7-3 and TRBJ2-3; no reliable D call. CDR1 and CDR2 from the germline V gene are SGHTA and FQGTGA. The CDR3 spans 14 residues. The CDR3 spells CASNLVVGGDTQYF. The DNA for the CDR3 is TGTGCCAGCAACTTAGTGGTCGGTGGGGATACGCAGTATTTT.

Points on this clonotype: The junction departs from the called germline gene at one end, perhaps through a read error. The CDR3 loop reads CASSSIGQGSNEQFF. CDR3 in DNA: TGCGCCAGCAGCTCCATCGGACAGGGGAGCAATGAACAGTTCTTC. The rearrangement links TRBV11-1 to TRBJ2-1; 9 positions match TRBD1. The CDR3 contains 15 residues. Germline V CDR1 and CDR2: SGHAT, FQDESV (reference sequence).

J is TRBJ2-1 and V is TRBV6-5; D gene uncertain. The CDR3 has 15 residues. V gave up 4 bases and J gave up 6 bases, with 16 bases separating them. Germline values: CDR1 MNHEY, CDR2 SVGAGI. CDR3 region: CASSSGPLTRNEQFF. The CDR3 DNA follows: TGTGCCAGCAGTTCTGGACCACTAACACGCAATGAGCAGTTCTTC.

Notes on this clonotype: At one boundary the junction diverges from the germline segment, which might be a read error. This chain connects TRBV28 to TRBJ2-2; weak D call: TRBD2 (5 bases). Looked up from germline, CDR1 is MDHEN and CDR2 is SYDVKM. This CDR3 has 13 residues. The CDR3 region is CASSLHNTGELFF. DNA of the CDR3: TGTGCCAGCAGTTTACATAACACCGGGGAGCTGTTTTTC.

The chain combines TRBV12-3 or TRBV12-4 with TRBJ1-2, with TRBD1 as a possible D gene (5 bases). The CDR3 consists of 13 residues. Trimming cost V 6 bases and J 8 bases, with 16 bases left between them. The CDR3 here is CASRLRGAGGYTF. The CDR3 DNA reads TGTGCCAGCAGATTGAGGGGAGCGGGGGGCTACACCTTC.

Points on this clonotype: The junction departs from germline at one end; a sequencing error may be responsible. The chain couples TRBV5-1 to TRBJ1-1; perhaps TRBD1 as D (5 bases). Germline-derived CDR1 and CDR2 are SGHRS and YFSETQ. This CDR3 has 12 residues. CDR3 sequence: CAGSLGDTEAFF. The CDR3, as DNA: TGCGCCGGCAGCTTGGGGGACACTGAAGCTTTCTTT.

Note on this clonotype: One end of the junction varies from germline; a read error may be responsible. J is TRBJ2-4 and V is TRBV4-2, with 8 nucleotides matching TRBD1. Germline-derived CDR1 and CDR2 are LGHNA and YNFKEQ. The length of the CDR3 is 16 residues. The CDR3 coding sequence is TGTGCCAGCAGCCAAGACAGGGGGCGAGCCAAAAAAATTCAGCACTTC. Its protein is CASSQDRGRAKKIQHF.

Remarks on this clonotype: Because it lacks the conserved phenylalanine or tryptophan at the end, this CDR3 is likely a read error. The V call is TRBV10-3, the J call TRBJ1-5, with unresolved D. Trimming shortened V by 1 base and J by 12 bases, and 16 bases separated the two germline ends. CDR3 length: 14 amino acids. Germline loops: CDR1 ENHRY, CDR2 SYGVKD. The CDR3 is CAISEYEGDQVQHL. The CDR3 DNA is TGTGCCATCAGTGAGTATGAGGGCGATCAGGTCCAGCATCTT.

The genes are TRBV5-1 and TRBJ2-1; 10 bases match TRBD2. J lost 11 bases, V lost 4 bases, and 18 bases had no gene match. The length of the CDR3 is 17 residues. The germline V gene has CDR1 SGHRS and CDR2 YFSETQ. DNA of the CDR3: TGCGCCAGCAGCAACCCTCTAGCGGGAGTCTTCTACGATCAGCAGTTCTTC. It specifies CASSNPLAGVFYDQQFF.

Turning to this clonotype: Given the absence of the conserved phenylalanine or tryptophan at the CDR3 end, a read error is likely. The rearrangement links TRBV29-1 to TRBJ2-7; possibly TRBD1 for D (7 bases). Germline values: CDR1 SQVTM, CDR2 ANQGSEA. The CDR3 length is 13 residues. The CDR3 coding sequence is TGCGGCGCTACAGGGGAGGCCTCCCACGAGCAGTACATC. It encodes CGATGEASHEQYI.

V and J are TRBV12-3 or TRBV12-4 and TRBJ2-7; TRBD2 matches at 9 bases. With 6 bases clipped from V and 4 bases from J, the junction kept 7 bases outside the gene matches. CDR3 size: 14 residues. CDR3 region: CASSRASGEYEQYF. CDR3 nucleotides: TGTGCCAGCAGCAGGGCTAGCGGGGAGTACGAGCAGTACTTC.

A note on this clonotype: The junction differs from germline at one of its ends, possibly a read error. J is TRBJ2-1 and V is TRBV12-3 or TRBV12-4, with 12 bases aligning to TRBD2. There are 14 residues in the CDR3. The CDR3 DNA is TGTGCCATCAGAACTAGCGGGGGGTACAATGAGCAGTCCTTC. Translation: CAIRTSGGYNEQSF.

A note on this clonotype: One junction end does not reproduce the germline sequence, and a read error may be involved. V usage is TRBV14 and J usage is TRBJ1-1, with D hard to call. Germline loops: CDR1 SGHDN, CDR2 FVKESK. The CDR3 runs to 14 residues. In DNA, the CDR3 is TGTACCAGCAGCCAGATGGGAGCGCCGCTGGCAGCTTTCTTT. It specifies CTSSQMGAPLAAFF.

With respect to this clonotype: A junction boundary mismatches the germline segment, possibly from a read error. The V and J genes are TRBV6-6 and TRBJ2-7; possibly TRBD1 for D (6 bases). CDR3 length: 14 amino acids. Germline assignment: CDR1 MNHNY and CDR2 SVGAGI (reference sequence). This CDR3 is CASREGHCRPEQHF. CDR3 in DNA: TGTGCCAGCAGAGAGGGACACTGCAGGCCCGAGCAGCACTTC.

As concerns this clonotype: The CDR3 end shows no conserved phenylalanine or tryptophan, and so a read error is likely. The chain employs TRBV6-6 and TRBJ2-7; D might be TRBD2 (5 bases). The V gene lost 3 bases and the J gene lost 5 bases, with 8 bases spanning the gap. CDR1 is MNHNY and CDR2 is SVGAGI in the germline V gene (reference sequence). The CDR3 consists of 12 residues. CDR3 in DNA: TGTGCCAGCAGTTATTTGAGGGACGAGCAGTACTCC. It is translated as CASSYLRDEQYS.

About this clonotype itself: A much larger clone lies one base from this, so it may be a read error. V gene TRBV2 combines with J gene TRBJ1-4, with a weak D call TRBD1 (5 bases). This CDR3 is built from 13 residues. From germline, CDR1 is SNHLY and CDR2 FYNNEI. V was cut by 6 bases and J by 5 bases, with 10 bases left in between. The CDR3 DNA sequence: TGTGCCAGCAGGGGACGGATAAATGAAAAACTGTTTTTT. Its translation: CASRGRINEKLFF.

This clonotype was detected ten times or more. A much larger clonotype is one base distant, so this may be a read error. The chain joins TRBV10-3 to TRBJ2-2; 9 bases map to TRBD1. Germline trimming cut 2 bases from V and 2 bases from J; bases unmatched to any gene: 0. The CDR3 loop spans 15 amino acids. The germline CDR1 and CDR2 sequences are ENHRY and SYGVKD. CDR3 in amino acids: CAISETGGNTGELFF. The CDR3 DNA reads as TGTGCCATCAGTGAGACAGGGGGCAACACCGGGGAGCTGTTTTTT.

Comments on this clonotype: The conserved closing phenylalanine or tryptophan is absent in this CDR3, likely reflecting a read error. The chain is built from TRBV6-6 and TRBJ2-7, with 9 bases lining up with TRBD1. Trimming cost V 5 bases and J 5 bases; bases outside gene matches: 7. Per the germline V gene, CDR1 is MNHNY and CDR2 is SVGAGI (reference sequence). This CDR3 spans 14 amino acids. This CDR3 reads CASSDDRGGHEQYL. DNA of the CDR3: TGTGCCAGCAGTGACGACAGGGGGGGGCACGAGCAGTACTTA.

This clonotype was found once. V usage is TRBV5-6 and J usage is TRBJ1-1; the D gene is possibly TRBD1 (5 bases). Germline V gene lookup returns CDR1 SGHDT and CDR2 YYEEEE. CDR3 size: 14 residues. V lost 5 bases, J lost 0 bases, and 11 bases lay in between. The CDR3 DNA is TGTGCCAGCAGATTACTGGGGCTGAACACTGAAGCTTTCTTT. Translated, it gives CASRLLGLNTEAFF.

The CDR3 is CASSDSGAESQYF. DNA of the CDR3: TGCGCCAGCAGTGATTCGGGTGCGGAGTCCCAGTACTTC. This chain uses TRBV10-1 with TRBJ2-5, with D hard to call. The CDR3 runs 13 residues. The germline gives CDR1 WNHNN, CDR2 SYGVQD (reference sequence). Trimming took off 3 bases at V and 9 bases at J, with 14 bases between the two ends.

V is TRBV6-5 and J is TRBJ2-3; D could derive from TRBD1 or TRBD2 (5 bases each). CDR1 is MNHEY and CDR2 is SVGAGI in the germline V gene. The CDR3 contains 11 residues. Trimming removed 8 bases from V and 7 bases from J, with 10 bases in between. CDR3 loop: CASGTMNTQYF. CDR3 bases: TGTGCCAGCGGGACGATGAATACGCAGTATTTT.

In its sample, this clonotype was seen once. The CDR3 end shows no conserved phenylalanine or tryptophan, and so a read error is likely. The chain recombines TRBV11-3 with TRBJ2-1; D is ambiguous. Trimming took off 1 base at V and 8 bases at J, with 9 bases between the two ends. Germline values: CDR1 SGHNT, CDR2 YENEEA. CDR3 length: 13 amino acids. The CDR3 is CASSLVPVDEQFS. In DNA form, the CDR3 reads TGTGCCAGCAGCTTAGTGCCTGTGGATGAGCAGTTCTCC.

This clonotype was recorded a few times. An end of the junction does not agree with germline; a read error may underlie this. This rearrangement joins TRBV28 to TRBJ2-1; 11 bases align to TRBD2. This CDR3 comprises 15 residues. In germline, CDR1 is MDHEN, CDR2 SYDVKM. CDR3 protein: CAGSALAGVRYEQFF. The CDR3 DNA reads as TGTGCCGGCAGTGCACTAGCGGGAGTTCGTTATGAGCAGTTCTTC.

This chain uses TRBV12-3 or TRBV12-4 with TRBJ2-1, with 15 positions matching TRBD2. Trimming removed 2 bases from V and 7 bases from J; junction bases left unmatched: 15. This CDR3 contains 20 residues. The CDR3 nucleotides are TGTGCCAGCAGTTTAACACTCGGACTAGCGGGAGGGCCGGATGCAAATGAGCAGTTCTTC. Protein product: CASSLTLGLAGGPDANEQFF.

In regard to this clonotype: One end of the junction does not line up with germline, which may come from a read error. This chain links TRBV11-2 with TRBJ1-1; weak D call: TRBD1 (5 bases). There are 13 residues in the CDR3. Germline V gene lookup returns CDR1 SGHAT and CDR2 FQNNGV. As DNA, the CDR3 is TGTGGCAGCAGCTCCGACAGGAACACTGAAGCTTTCTTT. Translated: CGSSSDRNTEAFF. Combining the CDR3 with reference TRBV11-2 and TRBJ1-1 gives the whole variable domain EAGVAQSPRYKIIEKRQSVAFWCNPISGHATLYWYQQILGQGPKLLIQFQNNGVVDDSQLPKDRFSAERLKGVDSTLKIQPAKLEDSAVYLCGSSSDRNTEAFFGQGTRLTVV.

The chain couples TRBV7-3 to TRBJ1-3, with TRBD1 matching 7 bases. CDR1 and CDR2 from the germline V gene are SGHTA and FQGTGA. V lost 5 bases and J lost 0; bases outside the gene matches: 16. The CDR3 runs to 19 residues. The CDR3, as DNA: TGTGCCAGCAGCCCACGGGACAGCGAAAAGTCGAGCTCTGGAAACACCATATATTTT. It translates to CASSPRDSEKSSSGNTIYF.

A remark on this clonotype: Because the CDR3 is missing its conserved closing phenylalanine or tryptophan, this is likely a read error. This chain uses TRBV6-2 or TRBV6-3 with TRBJ2-5, with D unclear. Germline loops: CDR1 MNHEY, CDR2 SVGEGT. CDR3 length: 13 residues. V shed 2 bases and J shed 9 bases, with 13 bases lying between them. The CDR3 DNA is TGTGCCAGCAGTTACGGCAGGCTACGAGCCCAGTACTCC. Translation gives CASSYGRLRAQYS.

The sample holds a few counts of this clonotype. Since a much larger clone is just one base distant, this may be a read error. The chain recombines TRBV5-1 with TRBJ2-7, with D perhaps matching TRBD2 (5 bases). The CDR3 is made up of 16 amino acids. In germline, CDR1 is SGHRS, CDR2 YFSETQ. V lost 2 bases to trimming and J lost 5 bases, with 20 bases between them. CDR3 DNA sequence: TGCGCCAGCAGCTTCCGGTCTGGGGAGAAAGACCACGAGCAGTACTTC. Translated: CASSFRSGEKDHEQYF.